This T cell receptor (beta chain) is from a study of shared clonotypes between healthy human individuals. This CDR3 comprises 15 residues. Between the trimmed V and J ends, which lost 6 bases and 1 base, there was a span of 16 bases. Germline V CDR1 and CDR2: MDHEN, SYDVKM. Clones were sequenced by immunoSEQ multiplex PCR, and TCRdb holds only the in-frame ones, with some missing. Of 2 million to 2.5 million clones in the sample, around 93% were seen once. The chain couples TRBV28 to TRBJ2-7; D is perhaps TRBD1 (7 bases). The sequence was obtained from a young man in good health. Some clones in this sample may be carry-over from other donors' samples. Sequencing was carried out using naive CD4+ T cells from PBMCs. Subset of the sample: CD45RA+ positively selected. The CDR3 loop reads CASSRLRGASYEQYF. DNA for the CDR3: TGTGCCAGCAGCAGACTCAGGGGGGCATCCTACGAGCAGTACTTC. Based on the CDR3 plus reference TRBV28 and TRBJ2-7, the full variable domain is DVKVTQSSRYLVKRTGEKVFLECVQDMDHENMFWYRQDPGLGLRLIYFSYDVKMKEKGDIPEGYSVSREKKERFSLILESASTNQTSMYLCASSRLRGASYEQYFGPGTRLTVT.